This note documents a single T cell receptor (beta chain) sequence. Its antigen has not been determined. No much larger clone is present one base from it, and per-base qualities are unavailable. The CDR3 regions of human TCRbeta chains were analyzed by immunosequencing. Per the authors' processing: TCRs in the repertoires were matched against a reference library of SARS-CoV-2-specific TCRs that had been generated with the MIRA antigen-specificity platform. Breadth meant the fraction of unique TCRs that were SARS-CoV-2-associated, whereas depth meant the fraction of total T cells that were SARS-CoV-2-associated. Using the MIRA data, each spike-specific TCR was mapped to the spike region that the TCR reacts to and placed in a CD4 or CD8 class. Log10-transformed breadth and depth values were compared by one-way ANOVA with Sidak's multiple comparisons tests. TCRdb took this table from immuneACCESS and kept in-frame rearrangements with V and J called. Such tables lack part of the clones; where checked against another copy, unresolved V genes explain under half of the gap, and the rest is unexplained. The V and J calls and clone size are taken from that table; D and trimming were inferred from the DNA. The sample data list 140,000 or so clones, and roughly 90% of these were observed just once. Jointly, the top ten make up about 1.8% of the sample.

This record belongs to a study of T cell responses to AZD1222 COVID-19 vaccine (dated by TCRdb to about 2021). In the study overall: A total of over 230 trial participants underwent TCR sequencing, of whom roughly 210 had received two doses of AZD1222 and 26 had received two doses of the MenACWY control vaccine. Trial participants were enrolled by age into 18-55, 56-69 and 70-plus year subgroups, with around 140, 26 and 57 TCR-sequenced participants respectively.

Including cysteine and phenylalanine, the CDR3 has 15 amino acids. CDR3 DNA only is kept here, 45 bases in frame from base 1. Clipping removes 5 bases from V and 1 base from J, with 7 as the unmatched junction base count. Taken from the germline V gene, the CDR1 and CDR2 loops are SGHTA and FQGNSA. The time point label corresponds to: about 28 days (+/-7) after the second vaccine dose. AZD1222 recipients whose second dose came at about 4 weeks and those whose second dose came at about 12 weeks were combined into one group, since spike-specific TCR depth and breadth did not differ between the two schedules. Samples from vaccinated people were obtained from the UK trials COV001 and COV002, which included a single-blind randomized controlled phase 2/3 trial of AZD1222 (ChAdOx1 nCoV-19) in healthy adults. For TCRbeta chain sequencing, PBMC samples from trial participants were taken at day 0 and at day 28 after the second dose.

What the work shows at the level of the full study, not this receptor alone: After two AZD1222 doses, spike-specific TCR breadth and depth were significantly higher than at day 0 and than in MenACWY recipients. In the small 56-69-year group, the increase in depth fell short of significance, most likely because of low power. Because no samples from the day 14 peak response were available, repertoires could be characterized only after the peak T cell response. Only five to seven AZD1222 recipients were SARS-CoV-2 seropositive at baseline, limiting conclusions about previously exposed vaccinees. Reportedly, almost half of the unique spike-specific TCRs recognized epitopes lying outside the regions that are mutated in the B.1.351 and B.1.1.7 variants. CD4 TCRs associated with the vaccine covered the entire spike protein, and the dominant responses were in regions 160-218 and 743-854. Participants were mostly white British and included more females than males, and it was suggested by the authors that clonal diversity may have been underestimated.

The receptor was isolated from an adult who received the AZD1222 COVID-19 vaccine. Sequenced here: peripheral blood, sampled 28 days after the second AZD1222 dose. This receptor chain uses TRBV7-2 and TRBJ2-5; 7 of the junction bases match TRBD2. CDR3 reads: CASSRPRTSQETQYF. The bases read TGTGCCAGCAGCAGACCCCGGACTAGCCAAGAGACCCAGTACTTC.